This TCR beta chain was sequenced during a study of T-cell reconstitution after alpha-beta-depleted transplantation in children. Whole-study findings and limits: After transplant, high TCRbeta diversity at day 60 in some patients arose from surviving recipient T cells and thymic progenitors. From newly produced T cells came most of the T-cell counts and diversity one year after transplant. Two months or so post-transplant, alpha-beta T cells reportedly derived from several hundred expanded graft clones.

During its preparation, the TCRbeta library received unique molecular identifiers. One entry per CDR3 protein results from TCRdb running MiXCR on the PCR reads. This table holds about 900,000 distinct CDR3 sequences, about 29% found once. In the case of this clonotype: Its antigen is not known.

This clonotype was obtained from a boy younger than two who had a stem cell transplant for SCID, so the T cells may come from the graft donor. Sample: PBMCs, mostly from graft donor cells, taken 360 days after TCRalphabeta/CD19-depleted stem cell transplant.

CDR3 DNA: TGTGCCAGTAGTTTCCCAGGGTCTCGCGGCTATGGCTACACCTTC. Translated, it gives CASSFPGSRGYGYTF. The chain joins TRBV19 to TRBJ1-2; D may be TRBD1 (5 bases). CDR1 and CDR2 (germline): LNHDA, SQIVND (reference sequence). The length of the CDR3 is 15 residues. Trimming stripped 5 bases from V and 4 bases from J, with 17 bases between. The complete variable domain, with remaining parts taken from reference TRBV19 and TRBJ1-2, reads DGGITQSPKYLFRKEGQNVTLSCEQNLNHDAMYWYRQDPGQGLRLIYYSQIVNDFQKGDIAEGYSVSREKKESFPLTVTSAQKNPTAFYLCASSFPGSRGYGYTFGSGTRLTVV.